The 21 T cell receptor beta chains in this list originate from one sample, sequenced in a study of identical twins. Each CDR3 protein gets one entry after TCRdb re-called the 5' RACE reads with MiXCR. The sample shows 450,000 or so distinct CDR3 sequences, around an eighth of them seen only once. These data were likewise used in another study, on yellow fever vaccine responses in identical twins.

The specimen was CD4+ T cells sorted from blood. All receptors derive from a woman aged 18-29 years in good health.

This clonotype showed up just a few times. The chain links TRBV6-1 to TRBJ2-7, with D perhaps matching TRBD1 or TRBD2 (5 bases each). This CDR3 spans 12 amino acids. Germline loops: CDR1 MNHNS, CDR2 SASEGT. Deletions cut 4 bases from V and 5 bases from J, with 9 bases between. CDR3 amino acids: CASSAQGDEQYF. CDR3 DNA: TGTGCCAGCAGTGCCCAGGGAGACGAGCAGTACTTC.

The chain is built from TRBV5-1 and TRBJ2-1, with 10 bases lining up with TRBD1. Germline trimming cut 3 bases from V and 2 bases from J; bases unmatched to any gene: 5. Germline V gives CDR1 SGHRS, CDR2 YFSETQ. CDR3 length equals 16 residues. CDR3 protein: CASSYGDRGTYNEQFF. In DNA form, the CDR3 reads TGCGCCAGCAGCTACGGGGACAGGGGAACCTACAATGAGCAGTTCTTC.

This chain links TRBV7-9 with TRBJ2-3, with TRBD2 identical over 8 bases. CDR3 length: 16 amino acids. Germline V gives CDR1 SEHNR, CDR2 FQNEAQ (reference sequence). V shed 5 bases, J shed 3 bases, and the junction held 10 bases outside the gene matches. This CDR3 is CASSVNNGGGTDTQYF. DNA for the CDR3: TGTGCCAGCAGCGTAAATAACGGGGGGGGAACAGATACGCAGTATTTT.

The CDR3 DNA sequence: TGTGCCAGCAGTTACGTACCGGGACAGGGCGCTGGGGCCAACGTCCTGACTTTC. Amino acid sequence: CASSYVPGQGAGANVLTF. The rearrangement uses TRBV6-5 and TRBJ2-6; 9 nucleotides agree with TRBD1. V lost 2 bases to trimming and J lost 2 bases; unmatched junction nucleotides: 7. Germline V gene data show CDR1 as MNHEY and CDR2 as SVGAGI. The CDR3 spans 18 residues.

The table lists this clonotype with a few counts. DNA of the CDR3: TGTGCCAGCAGCCGTGAGCTTAAGGGGACTCGAGGAGAGCAGTTCTTC. Translating gives CASSRELKGTRGEQFF. The chain has TRBV5-8 and TRBJ2-1; possible D gene TRBD2, 6 bases. The V end lost 4 bases, the J end lost 10 bases, and 24 bases lay between the germline ends. Germline CDR1 SGHTS, CDR2 YDEGEE. This CDR3 has 16 amino acids.

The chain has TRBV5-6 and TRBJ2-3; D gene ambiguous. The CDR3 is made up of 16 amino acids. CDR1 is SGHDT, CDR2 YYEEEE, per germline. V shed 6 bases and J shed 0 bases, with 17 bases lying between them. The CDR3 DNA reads TGTGCCAGCACCTCTGGACCCGTGGGGAGCACAGATACGCAGTATTTT. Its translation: CASTSGPVGSTDTQYF.

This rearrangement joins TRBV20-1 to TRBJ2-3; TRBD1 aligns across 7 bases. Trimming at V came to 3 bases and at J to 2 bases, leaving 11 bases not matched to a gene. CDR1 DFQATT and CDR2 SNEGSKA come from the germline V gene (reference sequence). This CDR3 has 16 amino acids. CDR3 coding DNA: TGCAGTGCTAGCCTTGGGACAGAATTCGACACAGATACGCAGTATTTT. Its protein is CSASLGTEFDTDTQYF.

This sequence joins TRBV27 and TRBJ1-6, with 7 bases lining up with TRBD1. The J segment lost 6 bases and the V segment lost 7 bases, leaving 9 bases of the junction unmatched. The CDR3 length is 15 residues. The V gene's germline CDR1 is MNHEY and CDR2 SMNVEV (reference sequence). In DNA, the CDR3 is TGTGCCAGCACCTTCGACAGGGCTCCTAATTCACCCCTCCACTTT. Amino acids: CASTFDRAPNSPLHF.

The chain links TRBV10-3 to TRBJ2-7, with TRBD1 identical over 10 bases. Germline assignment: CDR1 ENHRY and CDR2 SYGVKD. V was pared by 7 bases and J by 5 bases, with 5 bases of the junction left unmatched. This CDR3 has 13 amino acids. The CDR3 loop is CAINGQGDHEQYF. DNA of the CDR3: TGTGCCATCAACGGACAGGGGGACCACGAGCAGTACTTC.

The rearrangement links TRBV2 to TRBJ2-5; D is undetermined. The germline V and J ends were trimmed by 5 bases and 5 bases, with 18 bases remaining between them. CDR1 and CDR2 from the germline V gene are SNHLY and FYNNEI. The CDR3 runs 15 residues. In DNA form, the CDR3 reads TGTGCCAGCAGTTCTGACCGGACGGGTGGGGAGACCCAGTACTTC. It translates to CASSSDRTGGETQYF.

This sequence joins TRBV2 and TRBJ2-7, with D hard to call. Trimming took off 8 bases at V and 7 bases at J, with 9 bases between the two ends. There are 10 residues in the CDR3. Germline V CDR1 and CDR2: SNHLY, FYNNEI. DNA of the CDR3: TGTGCCAGCCGCTTGCGGGAGCAGTACTTC. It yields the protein CASRLREQYF. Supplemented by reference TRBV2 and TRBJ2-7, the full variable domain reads EPEVTQTPSHQVTQMGQEVILRCVPISNHLYFYWYRQILGQKVEFLVSFYNNEISEKSEIFDDQFSVERPDGSNFTLKIRSTKLEDSAMYFCASRLREQYFGPGTRLTVT.

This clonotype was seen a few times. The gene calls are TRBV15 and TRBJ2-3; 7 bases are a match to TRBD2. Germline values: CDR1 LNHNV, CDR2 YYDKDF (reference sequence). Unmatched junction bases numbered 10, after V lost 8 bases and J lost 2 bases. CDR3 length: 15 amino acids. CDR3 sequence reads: CATGPGTTNTDTQYF. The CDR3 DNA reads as TGTGCCACCGGCCCCGGGACTACGAACACAGATACGCAGTATTTT.

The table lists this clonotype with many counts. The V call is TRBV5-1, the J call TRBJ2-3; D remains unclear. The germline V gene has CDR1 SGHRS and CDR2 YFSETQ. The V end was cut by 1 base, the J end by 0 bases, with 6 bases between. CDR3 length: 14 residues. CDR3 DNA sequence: TGCGCCAGCAGCTTGACGGACAGCACAGATACGCAGTATTTT. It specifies CASSLTDSTDTQYF.

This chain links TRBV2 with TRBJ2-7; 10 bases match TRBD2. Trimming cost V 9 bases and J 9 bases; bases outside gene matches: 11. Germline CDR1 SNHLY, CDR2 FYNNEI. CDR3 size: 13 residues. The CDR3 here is CASRSLAGVGQYF. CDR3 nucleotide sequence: TGTGCCAGTCGATCCCTAGCGGGAGTGGGGCAGTACTTC.

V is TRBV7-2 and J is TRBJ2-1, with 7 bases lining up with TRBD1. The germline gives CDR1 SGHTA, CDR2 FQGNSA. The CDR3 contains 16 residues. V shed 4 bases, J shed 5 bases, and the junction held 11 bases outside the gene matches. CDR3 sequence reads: CASSSMTGSWDNEQFF. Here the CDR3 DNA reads TGTGCCAGCAGCTCGATGACAGGGTCTTGGGACAATGAGCAGTTCTTC.

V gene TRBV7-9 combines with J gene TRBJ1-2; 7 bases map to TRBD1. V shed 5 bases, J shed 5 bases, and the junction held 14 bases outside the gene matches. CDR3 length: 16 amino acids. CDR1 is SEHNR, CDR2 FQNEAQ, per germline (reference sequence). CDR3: CASSRKGVGQPYGYTF. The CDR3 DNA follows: TGTGCCAGCAGCCGAAAGGGGGTGGGACAGCCGTATGGCTACACCTTC.

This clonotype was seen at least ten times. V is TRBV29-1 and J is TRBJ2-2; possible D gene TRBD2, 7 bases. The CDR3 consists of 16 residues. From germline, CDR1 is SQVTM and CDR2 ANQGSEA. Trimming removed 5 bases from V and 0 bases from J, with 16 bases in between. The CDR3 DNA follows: TGCAGCGTTACCCGAGGGGGGGCCGCGAACACCGGGGAGCTGTTTTTT. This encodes CSVTRGGAANTGELFF.

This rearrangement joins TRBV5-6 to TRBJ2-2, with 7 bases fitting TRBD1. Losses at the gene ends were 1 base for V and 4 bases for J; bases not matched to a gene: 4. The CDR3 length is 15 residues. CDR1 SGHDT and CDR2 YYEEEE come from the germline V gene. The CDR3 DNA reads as TGTGCCAGCAGCTTGTGGGACAGAACCACCGGGGAGCTGTTTTTT. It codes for CASSLWDRTTGELFF.

In nucleotides, the CDR3 is TGCAGCGTTGAGAAGGGACAAGAGACCCAGTACTTC. Protein sequence: CSVEKGQETQYF. This rearrangement joins TRBV29-1 to TRBJ2-5; D is ambiguous. The V and J ends lost 3 bases and 2 bases respectively, with 7 bases between them. The CDR3 contains 12 residues. Germline V gene sequence: CDR1 SQVTM, CDR2 ANQGSEA. Filled out from reference TRBV29-1 and TRBJ2-5, the complete variable domain reads SAVISQKPSRDICQRGTSLTIQCQVDSQVTMMFWYRQQPGQSLTLIATANQGSEATYESGFVIDKFPISRPNLTFSTLTVSNMSPEDSSIYLCSVEKGQETQYFGPGTRLLVL.

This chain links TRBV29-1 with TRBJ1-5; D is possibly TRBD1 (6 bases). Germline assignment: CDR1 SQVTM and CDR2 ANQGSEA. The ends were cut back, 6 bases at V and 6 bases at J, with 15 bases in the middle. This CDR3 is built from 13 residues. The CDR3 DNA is TGCAGCGTACAACCAGGGGATCGTCAGCCCCAGCATTTT. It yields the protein CSVQPGDRQPQHF.

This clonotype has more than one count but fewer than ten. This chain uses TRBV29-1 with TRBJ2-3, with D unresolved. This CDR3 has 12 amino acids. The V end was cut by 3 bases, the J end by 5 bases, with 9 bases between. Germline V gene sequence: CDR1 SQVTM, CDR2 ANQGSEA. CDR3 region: CSVESAKDTQYF. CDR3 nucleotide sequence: TGCAGCGTTGAGTCTGCAAAAGATACGCAGTATTTT.